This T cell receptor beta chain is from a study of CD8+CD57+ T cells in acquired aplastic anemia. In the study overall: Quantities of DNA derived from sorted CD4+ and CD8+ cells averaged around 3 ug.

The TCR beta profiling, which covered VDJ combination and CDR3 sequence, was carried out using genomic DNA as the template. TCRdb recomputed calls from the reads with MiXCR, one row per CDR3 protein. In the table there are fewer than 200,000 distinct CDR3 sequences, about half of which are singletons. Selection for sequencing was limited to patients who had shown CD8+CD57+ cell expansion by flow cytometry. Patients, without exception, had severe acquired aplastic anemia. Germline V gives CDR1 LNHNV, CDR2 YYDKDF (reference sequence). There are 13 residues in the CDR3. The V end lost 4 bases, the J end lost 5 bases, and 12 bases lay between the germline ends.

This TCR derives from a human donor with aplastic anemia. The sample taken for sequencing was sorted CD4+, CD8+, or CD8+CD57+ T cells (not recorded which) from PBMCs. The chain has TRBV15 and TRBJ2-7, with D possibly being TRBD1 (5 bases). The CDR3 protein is CATSIGAHHEQYF. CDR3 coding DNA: TGTGCCACCAGCATAGGGGCTCACCACGAGCAGTACTTC.